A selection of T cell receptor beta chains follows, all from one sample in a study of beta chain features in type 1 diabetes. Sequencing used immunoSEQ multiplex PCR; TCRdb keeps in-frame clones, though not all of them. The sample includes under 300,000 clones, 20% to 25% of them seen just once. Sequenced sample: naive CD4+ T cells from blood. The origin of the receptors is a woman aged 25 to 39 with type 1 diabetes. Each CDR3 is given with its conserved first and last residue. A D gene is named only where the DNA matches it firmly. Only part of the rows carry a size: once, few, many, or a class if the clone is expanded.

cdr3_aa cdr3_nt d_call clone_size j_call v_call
CSVGSYEQYF TGCAGTGTAGGGAGCTACGAGCAGTACTTC - few TRBJ2-7 TRBV20-1
CASSPQREDQPQHF TGTGCCAGCTCACCACAGCGCGAGGATCAGCCCCAGCATTTT - few TRBJ1-5 TRBV18
CASSYSMGGRTDTQYF TGTGCCAGCAGTTACTCAATGGGCGGGAGAACAGATACGCAGTATTTT TRBD2 - TRBJ2-3 TRBV6-5
CASSPLSFSGSYEQYF TGTGCCAGCAGCCCCCTGTCATTTAGCGGCTCCTACGAGCAGTACTTC - - TRBJ2-7 TRBV7-2
CASRTTEGAGELFF TGTGCCAGCAGGACGACTGAGGGGGCCGGGGAGCTGTTTTTT - - TRBJ2-2 TRBV6-5
CASSLGRASGQETQYF TGTGCCAGCAGCTTGGGAAGGGCTAGCGGACAAGAGACCCAGTACTTC TRBD2 few TRBJ2-5 TRBV11-2
CASSSGTGDYGYTF TGCGCCAGCAGCTCCGGGACAGGTGACTATGGCTACACCTTC TRBD1 - TRBJ1-2 TRBV5-1
CASRPPSSYEQFF TGTGCCAGCAGACCCCCTAGCAGCTATGAGCAGTTCTTC - - TRBJ2-1 TRBV25-1
CAITSTGLGYGYTF TGTGCCATCACATCGACAGGCTTAGGCTATGGCTACACCTTC - - TRBJ1-2 TRBV10-3
CSTINGNEQFF TGCAGCACGATCAACGGGAATGAGCAGTTCTTC - - TRBJ2-1 TRBV29-1
CASSLDQGPDTQYF TGTGCCAGCAGCTTAGATCAGGGGCCAGATACGCAGTATTTT - - TRBJ2-3 TRBV11-2
CSVEYRGVEETQYF TGCAGCGTTGAATATAGGGGCGTCGAAGAGACCCAGTACTTC - few TRBJ2-5 TRBV29-1
CASSFDGSLEAFF TGCGCCAGCAGCTTCGATGGCAGTCTTGAAGCTTTCTTT - - TRBJ1-1 TRBV5-1
CSVATGQGAYEQYF TGCAGCGTCGCGACGGGACAGGGTGCCTACGAGCAGTACTTC TRBD1 - TRBJ2-7 TRBV29-1
CASSLGTVTTDTQYF TGCGCCAGCAGCTTGGGAACCGTGACTACAGATACGCAGTATTTT - few TRBJ2-3 TRBV5-1
CASSRGLAVYEQYF TGTGCCAGCAGCAGGGGACTAGCGGTCTACGAGCAGTACTTC TRBD2 - TRBJ2-7 TRBV7-8
CSVRPTGSPETQYF TGCAGCGTTCGCCCGACAGGGTCGCCAGAGACCCAGTACTTC TRBD1 few TRBJ2-5 TRBV29-1
CASSSTGANTEAFF TGCGCCAGCAGCTCTACAGGGGCGAACACTGAAGCTTTCTTT TRBD1 few TRBJ1-1 TRBV5-1
CAWNGGRDASFYEQYF TGTGCCTGGAATGGCGGCAGGGATGCCTCGTTCTACGAGCAGTACTTC - - TRBJ2-7 TRBV30
CASSSTDTQYF TGTGCCAGCAGTTCGACAGATACGCAGTATTTT - few TRBJ2-3 TRBV6-5
CASSRQGTSGGYTF TGTGCCAGCAGTCGACAGGGGACTAGCGGGGGCTACACCTTC TRBD1 few TRBJ1-2 TRBV5-4
CASSLSASDTQYF TGTGCCAGCAGCTTATCAGCTAGCGATACGCAGTATTTT - few TRBJ2-3 TRBV7-9
CASSIGSSETQYF TGTGCCAGTAGTATTGGTAGCAGTGAGACGCAGTATTTT - - TRBJ2-3 TRBV19
CATSSGGLISTDTQYF TGTGCCACCAGCAGCGGCGGGCTAATTAGCACAGATACGCAGTATTTT - few TRBJ2-3 TRBV15
CASSLEEGRETQYF TGTGCCAGCAGCTTGGAGGAGGGCCGTGAGACCCAGTACTTC - - TRBJ2-5 TRBV5-5
CASRGTVFTEAFF TGTGCCAGCAGGGGGACAGTTTTCACTGAAGCTTTCTTT TRBD1 - TRBJ1-1 TRBV28
CASSQRGLAGADTQYF TGTGCCAGCAGCCAAAGGGGACTAGCGGGAGCAGATACGCAGTATTTT TRBD2 - TRBJ2-3 TRBV11-2
CASKGQGPDTQYF TGTGCCAGCAAAGGACAGGGCCCAGATACGCAGTATTTT TRBD1 - TRBJ2-3 TRBV6-5
CASSQGVIAGPSYEQYF TGCGCCAGCAGCCAAGGAGTAATAGCGGGGCCGTCCTACGAGCAGTACTTC TRBD2 - TRBJ2-7 TRBV4-1
CASSQGQGIPSGVYEQYF TGTGCCAGCAGTCAGGGACAGGGGATCCCCTCCGGAGTCTACGAGCAGTACTTC TRBD1 - TRBJ2-7 TRBV7-9
CATSRDRQETQYF TGTGCCACCAGCAGAGATCGGCAAGAGACCCAGTACTTC - few TRBJ2-5 TRBV15